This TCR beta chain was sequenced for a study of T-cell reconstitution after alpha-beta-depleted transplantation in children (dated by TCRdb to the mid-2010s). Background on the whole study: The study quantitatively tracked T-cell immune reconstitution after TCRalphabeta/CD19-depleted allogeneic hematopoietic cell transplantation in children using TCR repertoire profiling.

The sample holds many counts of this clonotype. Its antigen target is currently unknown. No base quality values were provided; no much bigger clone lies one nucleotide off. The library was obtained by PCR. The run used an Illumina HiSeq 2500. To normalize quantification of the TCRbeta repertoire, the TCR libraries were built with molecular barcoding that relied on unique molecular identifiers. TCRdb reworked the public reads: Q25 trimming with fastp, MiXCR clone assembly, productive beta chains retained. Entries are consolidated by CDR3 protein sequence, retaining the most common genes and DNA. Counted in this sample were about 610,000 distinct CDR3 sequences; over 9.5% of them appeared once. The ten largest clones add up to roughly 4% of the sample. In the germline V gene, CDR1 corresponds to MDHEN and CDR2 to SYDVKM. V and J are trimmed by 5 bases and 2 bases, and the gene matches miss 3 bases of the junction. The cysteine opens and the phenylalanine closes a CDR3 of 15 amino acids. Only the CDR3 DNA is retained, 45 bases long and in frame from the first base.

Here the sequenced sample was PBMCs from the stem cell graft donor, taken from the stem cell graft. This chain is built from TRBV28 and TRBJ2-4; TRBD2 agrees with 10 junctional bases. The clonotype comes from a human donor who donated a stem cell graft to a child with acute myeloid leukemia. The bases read TGTGCCAGCAGTCCTAGCGGGAGATCCAAAAACATTCAGTACTTC. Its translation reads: CASSPSGRSKNIQYF.